The 10 T cell receptor beta chains reported below all come from one sample, sequenced in a study of a mutant IDH1 vaccine in newly diagnosed glioma. Antigen specificity for these receptors is unknown. Time point noted: week 5, during vaccination. Every single dose of the vaccine, 300 ug of mutant IDH1 20-mer peptide, came with topical imiquimod. The method was immunoSEQ multiplex PCR; TCRdb's version includes in-frame clones alone and lacks a portion of them. The sample holds about 42,000 clones, approximately 85% seen once. The source was PBMCs, collected from a glioma patient whose treatment included an IDH1 peptide vaccine. These receptors were collected from a man in his forties with glioma.

The gene calls are TRBV5-6 and TRBJ1-5, with D unresolved. There are 15 residues in the CDR3. The germline V and J ends were trimmed by 0 bases and 0 bases, with 7 bases remaining between them. CDR1 and CDR2 from the germline V gene are SGHDT and YYEEEE. CDR3 bases: TGTGCCAGCAGCTTGGGGGAGCGTAGCAATCAGCCCCAGCATTTT. It translates to CASSLGERSNQPQHF.

V is TRBV9 and J is TRBJ1-4; the match to TRBD1 covers 9 bases. This CDR3 is built from 17 residues. From germline, CDR1 is SGDLS and CDR2 YYNGEE. V lost 0 bases to trimming and J lost 6 bases; unmatched junction nucleotides: 9. The CDR3 sequence: CASSVGRGTGPHEKLFF. For the CDR3, the DNA is TGTGCCAGCAGCGTAGGGAGAGGGACAGGGCCTCATGAAAAACTGTTTTTT.

J is TRBJ1-1 and V is TRBV19, with D possibly matching TRBD1 (5 bases). Germline V CDR1 and CDR2: LNHDA, SQIVND (reference sequence). V was pared by 2 bases and J by 7 bases, with 17 bases between. The CDR3 runs 15 residues. CDR3 protein: CASSISGSGVDEAFF. DNA of the CDR3: TGTGCCAGTAGTATATCTGGATCGGGGGTGGATGAAGCTTTCTTT.

J is TRBJ1-5 and V is TRBV27, with a weak D call TRBD1 (6 bases). The CDR3 consists of 13 residues. V was trimmed by 8 bases and J by 5 bases, leaving 13 bases between them. Germline V CDR1 and CDR2: MNHEY, SMNVEV (reference sequence). Here the CDR3 reads CASRRDTYQPQHF. CDR3 in DNA: TGTGCCAGCCGCCGGGACACTTATCAGCCCCAGCATTTT.

The chain combines TRBV30 with TRBJ2-1; D not certain. Trimming shortened V by 6 bases and J by 1 base, and 7 bases separated the two germline ends. The CDR3 spans 12 residues. Germline V CDR1 and CDR2: GTSNPN, SVGIG (reference sequence). The CDR3 spells CACTWSYNEQFF. The CDR3 nucleotides read TGTGCCTGTACATGGTCCTACAATGAGCAGTTCTTC.

The chain is built from TRBV10-3 and TRBJ2-1, with 14 bases that match TRBD2. J gave up 4 bases and V 4 bases, and 3 bases lay outside the gene matches. The CDR3 contains 16 residues. Germline CDR1 ENHRY, CDR2 SYGVKD. The CDR3 nucleotides read TGTGCCATCAGTGCCGGGACTAGCGGGAGTTACAATGAGCAGTTCTTC. Translated, it gives CAISAGTSGSYNEQFF.

This chain connects TRBV4-3 to TRBJ2-4; D is possibly TRBD2 (6 bases). The length of the CDR3 is 16 residues. The V and J ends lost 1 base and 1 base respectively, with 11 bases between them. The V gene's germline CDR1 is LGHNA and CDR2 YSLEER. In nucleotides, the CDR3 is TGCGCCAGCAGCCAAGGCGGGATGAGGGCCAAAAACATTCAGTACTTC. Its translation is CASSQGGMRAKNIQYF.

The chain employs TRBV5-1 and TRBJ2-2; perhaps TRBD1 as D (5 bases). V lost 1 base and J 5 bases, leaving 9 bases between the germline ends. CDR3 length: 14 amino acids. In germline, CDR1 is SGHRS, CDR2 YFSETQ. As DNA, the CDR3 is TGCGCCAGCAGCTTGCGACAGCAGACCGGGGAGCTGTTTTTT. Translation gives CASSLRQQTGELFF. Filled out from reference TRBV5-1 and TRBJ2-2, the complete variable domain reads KAGVTQTPRYLIKTRGQQVTLSCSPISGHRSVSWYQQTPGQGLQFLFEYFSETQRNKGNFPGRFSGRQFSNSRSEMNVSTLELGDSALYLCASSLRQQTGELFFGEGSRLTVL.

CDR3 in DNA: TGCGCCAGCAGCCAAGGAGACAGGGATGATGAAAAACTGTTTTTT. Translation: CASSQGDRDDEKLFF. This chain uses TRBV4-1 with TRBJ1-4, with TRBD1 matching over 7 bases. V shed 1 base and J 6 bases; nucleotides not matched to a gene: 5. CDR3 length: 15 amino acids. The V gene's germline CDR1 is MGHRA and CDR2 YSYEKL.

The chain couples TRBV6-6 to TRBJ2-7, with 12 bases that match TRBD2. CDR1 is MNHNY and CDR2 is SVGAGI in the germline V gene (reference sequence). This CDR3 has 16 amino acids. Unmatched junction bases numbered 9, after V lost 6 bases and J lost 3 bases. CDR3 in amino acids: CASSPTSGSFGYEQYF. CDR3 coding DNA: TGTGCCAGCAGCCCGACTAGCGGGAGTTTTGGCTACGAGCAGTACTTC.